The present T cell receptor beta chain was sequenced within a study of blood T cells in healthy people across ages. It was with a sample-barcoded 5' primer and a J-beta primer mix that a second PCR of roughly 6 to 12 cycles was run. A single record per CDR3 protein comes from TCRdb applying MiXCR to the 5' RACE reads. The sample records approximately 940,000 distinct CDR3 sequences, about 48% being singletons. In germline, CDR1 is MNHEY, CDR2 SVGEGT. The CDR3 runs 16 residues. The V segment lost 5 bases and the J segment 9 bases; nucleotides outside the gene matches: 15. This sequence was found in a man aged 30-40 years in good health. The material sequenced was blood. The chain recombines TRBV6-2 or TRBV6-3 with TRBJ2-1; 8 bases line up with TRBD1. The CDR3: CASSDLRDRFGVEQFF. The CDR3 bases are TGTGCCAGCAGTGACCTCCGGGACAGGTTTGGTGTTGAGCAGTTCTTC.